This paragraph reports one T cell receptor beta chain. Its cognate antigen is unknown. Isolated RNA was reverse transcribed in full, so expressed TCRB transcripts were sequenced. Here immunoSEQ multiplex PCR was the method, and the copy in TCRdb shows in-frame clones only, minus some. In the table there are about 150,000 clones, around 8% of which are singletons. The sample originates from a study of beta chain features in type 1 diabetes. Study findings and constraints: A possible short-template PCR bias applies equally to patients and controls. Patients with Type 1 diabetes showed moderately but significantly shorter TCRB CDR3s in all four CD4+ subsets.

This CDR3 has 16 residues. V was clipped by 4 bases and J by 4 bases; unmatched bases: 10. Germline-derived CDR1 and CDR2 are SGHTA and FQGNSA. The chain uses TRBV7-2 and TRBJ1-5, with 7 bases that match TRBD1. The sequenced material came from central memory CD4+ T cells from blood. This receptor was obtained from a woman aged 40 to 55 with type 1 diabetes. The DNA for the CDR3 is TGTGCCAGCAGCTCCCGACGGGACAGCGGGAATCAGCCCCAGCATTTT. It specifies CASSSRRDSGNQPQHF.